One and the same sample provided the 14 T cell receptor beta chains below, sequenced in a study of a mutant IDH1 vaccine in newly diagnosed glioma. The time point denotes: week 11, during vaccination. With topical imiquimod, each dose of the vaccine consisted of 300 ug of mutant IDH1 20-mer peptide. Their target antigens are unknown. Produced via immunoSEQ multiplex PCR; TCRdb's table is partial and in-frame only. The data contain about 130,000 clones, around 80% of them singletons. Sequenced material: PBMCs, taken from a glioma patient whose treatment included an IDH1 peptide vaccine. These receptors were obtained from a man in his forties with glioma.

This clone was found once. This sequence joins TRBV14 and TRBJ2-3; possible D gene TRBD2, 5 bases. CDR3 length equals 14 residues. CDR1 is SGHDN, CDR2 FVKESK, per germline. Trimming shortened V by 6 bases and J by 2 bases, and 12 bases separated the two germline ends. CDR3 region: CASSPGLSTDTQYF. DNA for the CDR3: TGTGCCAGCAGTCCCGGACTCTCCACAGATACGCAGTATTTT.

The genes are TRBV28 and TRBJ2-5, with D tentatively TRBD2 (7 bases). The length of the CDR3 is 14 residues. Germline V gives CDR1 MDHEN, CDR2 SYDVKM. The ends were cut back, 5 bases at V and 5 bases at J, with 15 bases in the middle. The DNA for the CDR3 is TGTGCCAGCAGTCCCTCAGGGGAGGGGGAGACCCAGTACTTC. This codes for CASSPSGEGETQYF.

The chain is built from TRBV10-1 and TRBJ1-2, with D unclear. Germline V gene lookup returns CDR1 WNHNN and CDR2 SYGVQD (reference sequence). Trimming took 0 bases from V and 5 from J, leaving 7 bases between them. The CDR3 spans 13 residues. The CDR3 spells CASSESKDYGYTF. DNA for the CDR3: TGCGCCAGCAGTGAGTCTAAGGATTATGGCTACACCTTC.

In its sample, this clone is medium-sized (0.01 to 0.1%). The gene calls are TRBV5-4 and TRBJ2-2, with 9 bases identical to TRBD2. Germline V CDR1 and CDR2: SGHNT, YYREEE (reference sequence). The CDR3 consists of 15 residues. The ends lost 1 base at V and 6 bases at J; junction bases unmatched: 4. CDR3 nucleotide sequence: TGTGCCAGCAGCTTGCGAATAGCGGGAGCCGGGGAGCTGTTTTTT. Encoded protein: CASSLRIAGAGELFF.

This rearrangement joins TRBV2 to TRBJ1-1; the D is unclear. CDR3 length: 11 amino acids. Germline V gene sequence: CDR1 SNHLY, CDR2 FYNNEI. V lost 6 bases to trimming and J lost 2 bases, with 4 bases between them. CDR3 sequence: CASRENTEAFF. As DNA, the CDR3 is TGTGCCAGCAGGGAAAACACTGAAGCTTTCTTT.

The genes are TRBV5-1 and TRBJ1-1, with D unresolved. Trimming took 4 bases from V and 1 from J, leaving 11 bases between them. Germline CDR1 and CDR2: SGHRS and YFSETQ. The CDR3 extends over 14 amino acids. CDR3 sequence reads: CASSPYLGNTEAFF. The CDR3 DNA reads as TGCGCCAGCAGCCCATATTTGGGGAACACTGAAGCTTTCTTT. Complete variable domain (other parts from reference TRBV5-1 and TRBJ1-1): KAGVTQTPRYLIKTRGQQVTLSCSPISGHRSVSWYQQTPGQGLQFLFEYFSETQRNKGNFPGRFSGRQFSNSRSEMNVSTLELGDSALYLCASSPYLGNTEAFFGQGTRLTVV.

V is TRBV7-2 and J is TRBJ2-4; 12 positions agree with TRBD1. The CDR3 covers 18 residues. V gave up 5 bases and J gave up 1 base; unmatched junction bases: 9. Germline V CDR1 and CDR2: SGHTA, FQGNSA. The chain's CDR3 is CASSPGTGGLGAKNIQYF. The CDR3 DNA sequence: TGTGCCAGCAGCCCAGGGACAGGGGGCTTGGGGGCCAAAAACATTCAGTACTTC.

For this clone: This specimen includes other DNA sequences encoding the same CDR3. The chain is built from TRBV7-2 and TRBJ2-7, with TRBD2 identical over 13 bases. CDR3 length: 16 amino acids. Per the germline V gene, CDR1 is SGHTA and CDR2 is FQGNSA. V lost 5 bases, J lost 4 bases, and 8 bases stayed unmatched. The CDR3 region is CASSLRTSGGRYEQYF. In DNA, the CDR3 is TGTGCCAGCAGCCTCCGGACTAGCGGGGGTAGGTACGAGCAGTACTTC.

The V call is TRBV5-1, the J call TRBJ1-4; tentative D call: TRBD1 (6 bases). This CDR3 has 15 residues. Germline CDR1 reads SGHRS; CDR2 reads YFSETQ. Between the trimmed V and J ends, which lost 2 bases and 4 bases, there was a span of 12 bases. For the CDR3, the DNA is TGCGCCAGCAGCTTTTTAGGGGGGGATAATGAAAAACTGTTTTTT. Residues: CASSFLGGDNEKLFF. Filled out from reference TRBV5-1 and TRBJ1-4, the complete variable domain reads KAGVTQTPRYLIKTRGQQVTLSCSPISGHRSVSWYQQTPGQGLQFLFEYFSETQRNKGNFPGRFSGRQFSNSRSEMNVSTLELGDSALYLCASSFLGGDNEKLFFGSGTQLSVL.

The chain recombines TRBV5-5 with TRBJ2-1; D call uncertain. This CDR3 is built from 13 residues. V was cut by 0 bases and J by 2 bases, with 3 bases left in between. Germline V gives CDR1 SGHKS, CDR2 YYEKEE (reference sequence). In nucleotides, the CDR3 is TGTGCCAGCAGCTTGGCCCCCTACAATGAGCAGTTCTTC. This sequence encodes CASSLAPYNEQFF.

The chain combines TRBV30 with TRBJ1-1; possible D gene TRBD1, 6 bases. The germline gives CDR1 GTSNPN, CDR2 SVGIG (reference sequence). V gave up 3 bases and J gave up 5 bases, with 13 bases separating them. CDR3 size: 13 residues. The CDR3 loop is CAWRPRGVTEAFF. CDR3 DNA sequence: TGTGCCTGGAGACCAAGGGGGGTGACTGAAGCTTTCTTT.

The chain's CDR3 is CASSFGTGRYEQYF. The CDR3 DNA sequence: TGTGCCAGCAGCTTTGGGACAGGGAGGTACGAGCAGTACTTC. This chain uses TRBV11-2 with TRBJ2-7; 9 nucleotides agree with TRBD1. V was pared by 3 bases and J by 4 bases, with 4 bases of the junction left unmatched. There are 14 residues in the CDR3. Germline V CDR1 and CDR2: SGHAT, FQNNGV.

This chain joins TRBV7-2 and TRBJ1-3, with 7 bases fitting TRBD1. V shed 1 base, J shed 4 bases, and the junction held 4 bases outside the gene matches. The CDR3 runs 15 residues. Germline V CDR1 and CDR2: SGHTA, FQGNSA. The CDR3 here is CASSLEQGSGNTIYF. The CDR3 bases are TGTGCCAGCAGCTTAGAACAGGGGTCGGGAAACACCATATATTTT.

V gene TRBV29-1 combines with J gene TRBJ1-2; D perhaps matches TRBD1 (5 bases). This CDR3 is 15 amino acids long. The V gene's germline CDR1 is SQVTM and CDR2 ANQGSEA. V lost 0 bases and J 0 bases, leaving 11 bases between the germline ends. CDR3 sequence: CSVEDLLGANYGYTF. The CDR3 DNA reads as TGCAGCGTTGAAGATCTTCTGGGGGCTAACTATGGCTACACCTTC. Supplemented by reference TRBV29-1 and TRBJ1-2, the full variable domain reads SAVISQKPSRDICQRGTSLTIQCQVDSQVTMMFWYRQQPGQSLTLIATANQGSEATYESGFVIDKFPISRPNLTFSTLTVSNMSPEDSSIYLCSVEDLLGANYGYTFGSGTRLTVV.